Below are 31 T cell receptor beta chains sequenced from a single sample in a study of cytomegalovirus exposure and HLA in healthy donors (dated by TCRdb to 2015 to 2018). Libraries were made using the immunoSEQ multiplex PCR assay. A mixture of 60 forward primers for TCR Vbeta segments and 13 reverse primers for TCR Jbeta segments was used in the multiplex PCR. What TCRdb holds here is the immuneACCESS table cut down to in-frame rearrangements. Part of the clones is not present; checked against another copy, under half of the missing clones reflect an unresolved V gene, and the others are unexplained. In all, the sample holds around 150,000 clones, and around 76% of those were seen once. Over 1.1% of the sample goes to the ten largest clones. The sequenced material came from PBMCs. The receptors were gathered from a man aged 55 to 70 in good health and CMV-seronegative.

This clone was recorded a few times. The rearrangement joins TRBV12-5 to TRBJ2-7; weak D call: TRBD1 (6 bases). Trimming removed 4 bases at V and 2 bases at J, with 12 bases between. The CDR3 contains 14 residues. The germline V gene has CDR1 LGHNT and CDR2 FRNRAP. CDR3 nucleotides: TGTGCTAGTGGTTCAGGGGAGCCGGCCTACGAGCAGTACTTC. Translating gives CASGSGEPAYEQYF.

This clone was seen just once. The DNA for the CDR3 is TGTGCCAGTAGTATGCAAGTGTCCTACGAGCAGTACTTC. This translates into CASSMQVSYEQYF. The chain couples TRBV19 to TRBJ2-5; D not certain. The end of the DNA fits TRBJ2-7 better, so the J call may be wrong. This CDR3 comprises 13 residues. Germline-derived CDR1 and CDR2 are LNHDA and SQIVND (reference sequence).

The rearrangement uses TRBV2 and TRBJ2-1; D is ambiguous. V was trimmed by 3 bases and J by 7 bases, leaving 16 bases between them. CDR3 size: 15 residues. The germline CDR1 and CDR2 sequences are SNHLY and FYNNEI. In DNA, the CDR3 is TGTGCCAGCAGTGAGACCTCAGCCGCGGTAAATGAGCAGTTCTTC. Translated: CASSETSAAVNEQFF.

V gene TRBV5-6 combines with J gene TRBJ2-3, with TRBD1 matching over 9 bases. V shed 4 bases, J shed 1 base, and the junction held 7 bases outside the gene matches. This CDR3 region has 16 residues. Germline V gene lookup returns CDR1 SGHDT and CDR2 YYEEEE. The CDR3: CASSAGTGRRTDTQYF. As DNA, the CDR3 is TGTGCCAGCAGCGCGGGGACAGGGCGACGCACAGATACGCAGTATTTT.

The rearrangement links TRBV2 to TRBJ2-2, with 7 nucleotides matching TRBD2. The germline gives CDR1 SNHLY, CDR2 FYNNEI. This CDR3 has 17 amino acids. V lost 1 base and J lost 5; bases outside the gene matches: 10. The CDR3 here is CASSEEWWEGRTGELFF. CDR3 bases: TGTGCCAGCAGTGAAGAATGGTGGGAGGGCCGGACCGGGGAGCTGTTTTTT.

The chain recombines TRBV5-1 with TRBJ2-7, with 8 bases matching TRBD1. Germline V gene lookup returns CDR1 SGHRS and CDR2 YFSETQ. The V segment lost 4 bases and the J segment 3 bases; nucleotides outside the gene matches: 6. The CDR3 runs to 14 residues. The CDR3 bases are TGCGCCAGCAGCACCCGGACAGGGAACTACGAGCAGTACTTC. Translated: CASSTRTGNYEQYF.

The chain couples TRBV5-1 to TRBJ1-5; D call uncertain. Trimming took 4 bases from V and 0 from J, leaving 11 bases between them. The CDR3 covers 15 residues. Germline V CDR1 and CDR2: SGHRS, YFSETQ. Here the CDR3 DNA reads TGCGCCAGCAGCCGAGACGGGAATAGCAATCAGCCCCAGCATTTT. Protein sequence: CASSRDGNSNQPQHF.

The chain has TRBV28 and TRBJ1-1; tentatively, D is TRBD1 (6 bases). This CDR3 has 14 residues. V gave up 6 bases and J gave up 5 bases, with 16 bases separating them. Germline V CDR1 and CDR2: MDHEN, SYDVKM. As DNA, the CDR3 is TGTGCCAGCAGGCTCCCACAGGGTGAAACTGAAGCTTTCTTT. This codes for CASRLPQGETEAFF.

The gene calls are TRBV7-9 and TRBJ1-5; D perhaps matches TRBD1 (6 bases). Germline CDR1 SEHNR, CDR2 FQNEAQ (reference sequence). CDR3 length: 16 residues. Between the trimmed V and J ends, which lost 2 bases and 7 bases, there was a span of 18 bases. CDR3 DNA sequence: TGTGCCAGCAGCTTAATGGGCCAAGGGGGAATCCAGCCCCAGCATTTT. Residues: CASSLMGQGGIQPQHF.

This chain uses TRBV5-4 with TRBJ2-7; 11 bases fit TRBD2. The germline V gene has CDR1 SGHNT and CDR2 YYREEE (reference sequence). The CDR3 runs 15 residues. V shed 4 bases, J shed 1 base, and the junction held 4 bases outside the gene matches. The CDR3 DNA reads TGTGCCAGCAGCGTGACTAGCGGGAATTCCTACGAGCAGTACTTC. It specifies CASSVTSGNSYEQYF.

The chain has TRBV27 and TRBJ1-3; D is possibly TRBD1 (5 bases). The CDR3 is made up of 15 amino acids. Trimming shortened V by 3 bases and J by 5 bases, and 14 bases separated the two germline ends. Germline V gives CDR1 MNHEY, CDR2 SMNVEV (reference sequence). The CDR3 DNA is TGTGCCAGCAGTTTGGCAGGGTCCGATCGAAACACCATATATTTT. This sequence encodes CASSLAGSDRNTIYF.

The V gene is TRBV27, the J gene TRBJ2-3; D remains unclear. The CDR3 is 15 amino acids. V lost 3 bases, J lost 0 bases, and 10 bases lay in between. CDR1 is MNHEY and CDR2 is SMNVEV in the germline V gene (reference sequence). DNA of the CDR3: TGTGCCAGCAGTTTTGGCAGGTTTAGCACAGATACGCAGTATTTT. As protein: CASSFGRFSTDTQYF.

This clone has only a few counts. This rearrangement joins TRBV4-2 to TRBJ1-2; D may be TRBD1 (5 bases). CDR3 size: 15 residues. Trimming took 2 bases from V and 2 from J, leaving 12 bases between them. The germline gives CDR1 LGHNA, CDR2 YNFKEQ. The CDR3 loop reads CASSQLTALNYGYTF. The CDR3 DNA follows: TGTGCCAGCAGCCAACTGACAGCGCTAAACTATGGCTACACCTTC.

This chain links TRBV30 with TRBJ2-7; 11 bases match TRBD2. The CDR3 contains 13 residues. Germline CDR1 GTSNPN, CDR2 SVGIG (reference sequence). Trimming cost V 3 bases and J 3 bases; bases outside gene matches: 1. Here the CDR3 reads CAWRTSGVYEQYF. The CDR3 DNA is TGTGCCTGGAGGACTAGCGGGGTCTACGAGCAGTACTTC. The whole variable domain, remainder taken from reference TRBV30 and TRBJ2-7, is SQTIHQWPATLVQPVGSPLSLECTVEGTSNPNLYWYRQAAGRGLQLLFYSVGIGQISSEVPQNLSASRPQDRQFILSSKKLLLSDSGFYLCAWRTSGVYEQYFGPGTRLTVT.

The chain is built from TRBV7-3 and TRBJ2-5, with a possible D match to TRBD1 (6 bases). The J call is in doubt because the DNA end fits TRBJ2-7 better. The CDR3 runs 13 residues. Germline values: CDR1 SGHTA, CDR2 FQGTGA. As DNA, the CDR3 is TGTGCCAGCAGCGACCAGGGGCCCCACGAGCAGTACTTC. Protein product: CASSDQGPHEQYF.

The genes are TRBV5-8 and TRBJ1-5; D not certain. This CDR3 comprises 13 residues. The V gene's germline CDR1 is SGHTS and CDR2 YDEGEE. Trimming removed 2 bases from V and 0 bases from J, with 3 bases in between. CDR3 nucleotides: TGTGCCAGCAGCTTATATAGCAATCAGCCCCAGCATTTT. Translation: CASSLYSNQPQHF.

This chain connects TRBV7-9 to TRBJ1-4; D unclear. The V gene's germline CDR1 is SEHNR and CDR2 FQNEAQ (reference sequence). Trimming pared 5 bases from V and 11 bases from J, leaving 9 bases between. This CDR3 is 11 amino acids long. As DNA, the CDR3 is TGTGCCAGCAGCATTCTACGCAAACTGTTTTTT. Protein: CASSILRKLFF.

The chain combines TRBV27 with TRBJ2-7; tentative D call: TRBD1 (5 bases). This CDR3 is built from 15 residues. From germline, CDR1 is MNHEY and CDR2 SMNVEV (reference sequence). V was clipped by 3 bases and J by 6 bases, with 18 bases between them. The CDR3 DNA is TGTGCCAGCAGTTTGTTTTTAGGGGCCGAAGTCGAGCAGTACTTC. Encoded protein: CASSLFLGAEVEQYF.

This clone was counted a single time. The CDR3 sequence is CASSLGGRVRNTIYF. The CDR3 coding sequence is TGTGCCAGCAGCTTAGGTGGCAGGGTGAGGAACACCATATATTTT. The J gene is TRBJ1-3, the V gene TRBV7-9; a weak D match, TRBD1 (5 bases). V was shortened by 1 base and J by 7 bases, with 14 bases between the two germline ends. There are 15 residues in the CDR3. Germline values: CDR1 SEHNR, CDR2 FQNEAQ (reference sequence).

Turning to this clone: The sample carries other DNA sequences with the same CDR3. This rearrangement joins TRBV7-2 to TRBJ2-5; D remains ambiguous. Trimming shortened V by 5 bases and J by 2 bases, and 9 bases separated the two germline ends. CDR1 and CDR2 (germline): SGHTA, FQGNSA. The CDR3 sequence is 13 residues long. The CDR3 protein is CASSPRLQETQYF. The CDR3 DNA follows: TGTGCCAGCAGCCCGAGGCTGCAAGAGACCCAGTACTTC.

Note on this clone: The same CDR3 can be traced to other DNA sequences in this sample. The rearrangement uses TRBV5-6 and TRBJ1-2, with TRBD1 matching over 9 bases. Germline V gives CDR1 SGHDT, CDR2 YYEEEE. This CDR3 contains 14 residues. V was pared by 4 bases and J by 1 base, with 2 bases of the junction left unmatched. DNA of the CDR3: TGTGCCAGCAGCCTGGGACAGGGTAACTATGGCTACACCTTC. Translating gives CASSLGQGNYGYTF. The variable domain in full, completed from reference TRBV5-6 and TRBJ1-2, reads DAGVTQSPTHLIKTRGQQVTLRCSPKSGHDTVSWYQQALGQGPQFIFQYYEEEERQRGNFPDRFSGHQFPNYSSELNVNALLLGDSALYLCASSLGQGNYGYTFGSGTRLTVV.

This clone was observed a few times. This rearrangement joins TRBV5-8 to TRBJ2-7, with D possibly matching TRBD1 (5 bases). The V end lost 0 bases, the J end lost 5 bases, and 18 bases lay between the germline ends. This CDR3 is built from 16 residues. Germline V lookup: CDR1 SGHTS, CDR2 YDEGEE. CDR3 in DNA: TGTGCCAGCAGCTTGGCCTTAGGCAGGGTGGTCGACGAGCAGTACTTC. It encodes CASSLALGRVVDEQYF.

This clone came up once. The chain combines TRBV10-3 with TRBJ2-1; 7 bases line up with TRBD2. V trimming: 7 bases; J trimming: 8 bases; junction bases outside the gene matches: 5. The germline gives CDR1 ENHRY, CDR2 SYGVKD. The CDR3 is 12 amino acids. The CDR3 DNA reads as TGTGCCATCACTGGAAGCGGGGATGAGCAGTTCTTC. Translated: CAITGSGDEQFF.

This chain links TRBV7-9 with TRBJ2-7, with 11 bases matching TRBD2. Germline lookup yields CDR1 SEHNR and CDR2 FQNEAQ (reference sequence). The CDR3 has 14 residues. J was trimmed by 3 bases and V by 3 bases; bases with no gene match: 1. The DNA of the CDR3 is TGTGCCAGCAGCTTTACTAGCGGGAGCTACGAGCAGTACTTC. Translated, it gives CASSFTSGSYEQYF.

The genes are TRBV19 and TRBJ2-1; D call uncertain. CDR3 size: 16 residues. Germline loops: CDR1 LNHDA, CDR2 SQIVND (reference sequence). The V gene lost 2 bases and the J gene lost 0 bases, with 11 bases spanning the gap. The CDR3 here is CASSINQVSSYNEQFF. Written as DNA, the CDR3 is TGTGCCAGTAGTATAAACCAGGTTAGCTCCTACAATGAGCAGTTCTTC.

The V and J genes are TRBV5-1 and TRBJ2-5; no firm D call. Germline CDR1 SGHRS, CDR2 YFSETQ. The CDR3 totals 14 residues. The germline V and J ends were trimmed by 0 bases and 7 bases, with 13 bases remaining between them. CDR3 loop: CASSLVAISSTQYF. The CDR3, as DNA: TGCGCCAGCAGCTTGGTTGCGATTTCATCGACCCAGTACTTC.

This chain uses TRBV4-3 with TRBJ1-6; 8 bases agree with TRBD1. The germline V gene encodes CDR1 LGHNA and CDR2 YSLEER. The ends lost 1 base at V and 4 bases at J; junction bases unmatched: 0. The CDR3 totals 15 residues. CDR3 in DNA: TGCGCCAGCAGCCAAGGGACAGGGTATAATTCACCCCTCCACTTT. It yields the protein CASSQGTGYNSPLHF.

As DNA, the CDR3 is TGTGCCATCAACGACTTGACCCGCGGCACCGGGGAGCTGTTTTTT. Translated, it gives CAINDLTRGTGELFF. The V gene is TRBV10-3, the J gene TRBJ2-2; D remains unclear. Germline V lookup: CDR1 ENHRY, CDR2 SYGVKD. The CDR3 consists of 15 residues. Trimming shortened V by 7 bases and J by 4 bases, and 16 bases separated the two germline ends.

The chain is built from TRBV6-1 and TRBJ2-7; 11 bases map to TRBD2. The CDR3 is 17 amino acids. The ends lost 2 bases at V and 0 bases at J; junction bases unmatched: 6. The germline gives CDR1 MNHNS, CDR2 SASEGT. As DNA, the CDR3 is TGTGCCAGCAGTGAATTACCGGGACTAGCGGCCTCCTACGAGCAGTACTTC. It translates to CASSELPGLAASYEQYF.

The chain recombines TRBV4-3 with TRBJ2-5; TRBD1 agrees at 10 bases. This CDR3 contains 15 residues. The germline gives CDR1 LGHNA, CDR2 YSLEER. The trim removed 4 bases at V and 5 bases at J, leaving 7 bases unmatched. CDR3 coding DNA: TGCGCCAGCAGCCCCACCGGGACAGGGGACGAGACCCAGTACTTC. The encoded protein is CASSPTGTGDETQYF.

This rearrangement joins TRBV11-2 to TRBJ2-5; D is perhaps TRBD1 (7 bases). Trimming pared 5 bases from V and 5 bases from J, leaving 27 bases between. Germline CDR1 reads SGHAT; CDR2 reads FQNNGV. This CDR3 has 18 amino acids. CDR3 sequence: CASSPAYSGGKHGETQYF. CDR3 nucleotides: TGTGCCAGCAGCCCAGCGTATTCAGGGGGGAAACATGGGGAGACCCAGTACTTC.